The 15 T cell receptor beta chains presented below share a single source sample, sequenced in a study of T cells in Graves' hyperthyroidism and ophthalmopathy. RNA transcripts yielded amplified TCR beta CDR3 regions. With the HTBI primer set, the TCR CDR3 went through a first round of RT-PCR. TCRdb analysed the multiplex PCR reads with MiXCR anew, one entry per CDR3 protein. Here the sample spans hundreds of thousands of distinct CDR3 sequences, roughly an eighth being singletons. Sequencing was performed on blood. The source is a young woman with Graves' hyperthyroidism.

This clonotype was recorded many times. The chain carries TRBV28 and TRBJ2-5; 7 bases fit TRBD2. The CDR3 runs 13 residues. V lost 5 bases and J lost 7; bases outside the gene matches: 7. Germline CDR1 reads MDHEN; CDR2 reads SYDVKM. The CDR3 spells CASSPGGVGTQYF. The CDR3 DNA is TGTGCCAGCAGTCCTGGGGGGGTGGGGACCCAGTACTTC.

This chain connects TRBV10-3 to TRBJ1-5; no clear D gene. Germline loops: CDR1 ENHRY, CDR2 SYGVKD. The V end was cut by 4 bases, the J end by 4 bases, with 8 bases between. The CDR3 has 13 amino acids. The CDR3 coding sequence is TGTGCCATCAGTGGTGAGCTGAATCAGCCCCAGCATTTT. This gives the protein CAISGELNQPQHF.

This clonotype has a count of ten or more. The chain carries TRBV11-2 and TRBJ1-1; D is ambiguous. V lost 0 bases to trimming and J lost 11 bases, with 13 bases between them. Germline V gene lookup returns CDR1 SGHAT and CDR2 FQNNGV. This CDR3 is 13 amino acids long. The CDR3 region has the DNA TGTGCCAGCAGCTTAGAGCACATGGGTTCGGCTTTCTTT. This gives the protein CASSLEHMGSAFF.

This clonotype occurred many times. The rearrangement uses TRBV5-1 and TRBJ1-2; 7 positions match TRBD1. J lost 7 bases, V lost 0 bases, and 6 bases had no gene match. Germline CDR1 and CDR2: SGHRS and YFSETQ. The CDR3 spans 14 residues. The CDR3 region is CASSLVGGTAGYTF. The CDR3 region has the DNA TGCGCCAGCAGCTTGGTAGGAGGGACAGCTGGCTACACCTTC.

The table lists this clonotype with a few counts. The V call is TRBV9, the J call TRBJ2-1; 9 bases are shared with TRBD1. There are 18 residues in the CDR3. With V trimmed by 3 bases and J by 0 bases, 10 bases remained unmatched. Germline loops: CDR1 SGDLS, CDR2 YYNGEE. This CDR3 is CASSETDRGLGSYNEQFF. The CDR3 DNA sequence: TGTGCCAGCAGCGAGACGGACAGGGGATTGGGCTCCTACAATGAGCAGTTCTTC.

This clonotype appeared many times. The V gene is TRBV19, the J gene TRBJ2-2; the D gene is possibly TRBD2 (5 bases). The CDR3 length is 16 residues. V lost 6 bases to trimming and J lost 2 bases, with 16 bases between them. Per germline, CDR1 LNHDA and CDR2 SQIVND (reference sequence). The CDR3 here is CASSPRVVGNTGELFF. The DNA of the CDR3 is TGTGCCAGTAGCCCGAGGGTGGTCGGAAACACCGGGGAGCTGTTTTTT.

This clonotype was detected many times. V is TRBV5-1 and J is TRBJ2-2; a weak D match, TRBD1 (5 bases). V dropped 5 bases and J dropped 2 bases, with 10 bases sitting between them. CDR3 length: 14 residues. Germline values: CDR1 SGHRS, CDR2 YFSETQ. The CDR3 DNA follows: TGCGCCAGCAGTGAAGGGGATAACACCGGGGAGCTGTTTTTT. Protein sequence: CASSEGDNTGELFF.

This clonotype was picked up many times. The chain uses TRBV12-3 or TRBV12-4 and TRBJ2-7; 10 nucleotides agree with TRBD2. J was trimmed by 4 bases and V by 5 bases; bases with no gene match: 14. This CDR3 comprises 17 residues. This CDR3 is CASSTTPLAGVPYEQYF. CDR3 DNA sequence: TGTGCCAGCAGTACAACCCCTCTAGCGGGAGTTCCGTACGAGCAGTACTTC.

V gene TRBV28 combines with J gene TRBJ1-3; D is unclear. Germline CDR1 and CDR2: MDHEN and SYDVKM. V lost 10 bases, J lost 0 bases, and 16 bases lay in between. The CDR3 is made up of 15 amino acids. Written as DNA, the CDR3 is TGTGCCATCTCAGGACTGCCGAGCTCTGGAAACACCATATATTTT. Protein sequence: CAISGLPSSGNTIYF.

The chain is built from TRBV6-2 or TRBV6-3 and TRBJ1-1, with D unclear. V was shortened by 4 bases and J by 7 bases, with 13 bases between the two germline ends. Germline CDR1 reads MNHEY; CDR2 reads SVGEGT. The CDR3 totals 13 residues. CDR3 protein: CASSFWPGNEAFF. CDR3 nucleotide sequence: TGTGCCAGCAGTTTTTGGCCGGGGAATGAAGCTTTCTTT.

This clonotype was detected many times. The genes are TRBV19 and TRBJ2-2, with 7 bases identical to TRBD1. The CDR3 loop spans 17 amino acids. V gave up 1 base and J gave up 2 bases; unmatched junction bases: 7. Germline CDR1 is LNHDA and CDR2 is SQIVND (reference sequence). CDR3 bases: TGTGCCAGTAGTATAGGGGCTGGACAGGTCAACACCGGGGAGCTGTTTTTT. Translating gives CASSIGAGQVNTGELFF. The entire variable domain, with the rest obtained from reference TRBV19 and TRBJ2-2, is as follows: DGGITQSPKYLFRKEGQNVTLSCEQNLNHDAMYWYRQDPGQGLRLIYYSQIVNDFQKGDIAEGYSVSREKKESFPLTVTSAQKNPTAFYLCASSIGAGQVNTGELFFGEGSRLTVL.

This chain uses TRBV20-1 with TRBJ1-3, with 7 bases fitting TRBD1. Germline V gene sequence: CDR1 DFQATT, CDR2 SNEGSKA (reference sequence). The CDR3 contains 14 residues. With V trimmed by 4 bases and J by 4 bases, 7 bases remained unmatched. In DNA form, the CDR3 reads TGCAGTGCTAAGCCGGACAGGACAGGAAACACCATATATTTT. It translates to CSAKPDRTGNTIYF.

This clonotype was seen ten or more times. The chain employs TRBV13 and TRBJ2-3, with 9 bases matching TRBD2. The CDR3 covers 19 residues. Per the germline V gene, CDR1 is PRHDT and CDR2 is FYEKMQ (reference sequence). V was pared by 1 base and J by 0 bases, with 11 bases of the junction left unmatched. CDR3 region: CASSLDPQTSGYSTDTQYF. As DNA, the CDR3 is TGTGCCAGCAGCTTAGACCCTCAGACTAGCGGTTATAGCACAGATACGCAGTATTTT.

The chain employs TRBV19 and TRBJ2-3; the match to TRBD1 covers 11 bases. Unmatched junction bases numbered 11, after V lost 6 bases and J lost 6 bases. In germline, CDR1 is LNHDA, CDR2 SQIVND (reference sequence). The CDR3 is 16 amino acids. CDR3 in amino acids: CASRTTGQGVTDTQYF. The CDR3 coding sequence is TGTGCCAGTAGAACGACGGGACAGGGGGTAACGGATACGCAGTATTTT.

The rearrangement links TRBV27 to TRBJ1-1; no reliable D call. The CDR3 runs to 13 residues. The germline gives CDR1 MNHEY, CDR2 SMNVEV (reference sequence). Trimming took 2 bases from V and 2 from J, leaving 6 bases between them. The CDR3 loop reads CASSLKVNTEAFF. In DNA, the CDR3 is TGTGCCAGCAGTTTAAAGGTTAACACTGAAGCTTTCTTT.